This T cell receptor (beta chain) was retrieved from a study of tissue T cells after allogeneic stem cell transplantation. Points on this clone: The antigen is undetermined. Gene names are mouse gene names. The read falls 1 residue short of the CDR3 end, and the missing part is taken from the germline J gene.

Using immunoSEQ multiplex PCR, the repertoire was profiled, and TCRdb retains in-frame clones only, with some absent. Among roughly 5,300 clones listed, about half were seen once. The time point: mouse harvest day 7 after allogeneic transplant. Tail vein injection delivered 10^7 T-cell-depleted bone marrow cells and 10^6 splenic CD5+ T cells. Tissues came from B6→BALB/c major-mismatch GVHD mice at day 7 or 14. Study results and caveats: The patient cohort was small and clinically heterogeneous, with limited sampling depth. Tissue-detected TCR repertoire was only partly captured by blood and spleen T cells.

The V and J ends lost 5 bases and 4 bases respectively, with 7 bases between them. The CDR3 extends over 12 amino acids. CDR1 is MSHET, CDR2 SYDVDS, per germline. Sequenced input: gut tissue. The TCR was taken from a female BALB/c mouse given C57BL/6 T cells with graft-versus-host disease after an allogeneic hematopoietic cell transplant. The J gene is TRBJ2-4, the V gene TRBV29; no clear D gene. The sequenced part of the CDR3 DNA is TGTGCTAGCAGTCAACAGAAAAACACCTTGTAC. This sequence encodes CASSQQKNTLY. The whole CDR3 region reads CASSQQKNTLYF.